Presented here are 30 T cell receptor beta chains from one specimen sequenced in a study of shared clonotypes between healthy human individuals. Profiling relied on immunoSEQ multiplex PCR, and the TCRdb table lists in-frame clones only, not all of them. The sample has roughly 500,000 clones; around 75% are singletons. The sequenced material came from PBMCs. Receptor source: a woman in her 40s in good health. Some clones in this sample may be carry-over from other donors' samples.

The chain carries TRBV11-3 and TRBJ2-1; no reliable D call. Germline CDR1 and CDR2: SGHNT and YENEEA. This CDR3 is 13 amino acids long. Trimming took 4 bases from V and 12 from J, leaving 16 bases between them. The CDR3 sequence is CASSSNPMGGQFF. The CDR3, as DNA: TGTGCCAGCAGCTCCAACCCAATGGGCGGGCAGTTCTTC.

The V call is TRBV11-2, the J call TRBJ2-1; perhaps D is TRBD1 or TRBD2 (5 bases each). The germline CDR1 and CDR2 sequences are SGHAT and FQNNGV. Trimming cost V 3 bases and J 7 bases, with 25 bases left between them. The CDR3 extends over 18 amino acids. The CDR3 is CASSFSLQGLAKTNEQFF. The CDR3 nucleotides are TGTGCCAGCAGCTTTTCCCTGCAGGGCCTAGCAAAGACTAATGAGCAGTTCTTC.

The chain couples TRBV13 to TRBJ2-1, with D perhaps TRBD2 (5 bases). Per the germline V gene, CDR1 is PRHDT and CDR2 is FYEKMQ (reference sequence). The ends were cut back, 3 bases at V and 4 bases at J, with 10 bases in the middle. This CDR3 comprises 14 residues. CDR3 in DNA: TGTGCCAGCAGCTTTGGACGGGGATACAATGAGCAGTTCTTC. Translating gives CASSFGRGYNEQFF.

This chain joins TRBV6-5 and TRBJ1-4; D uncertain. V lost 4 bases and J lost 8, with 20 bases in between. In germline, CDR1 is MNHEY, CDR2 SVGAGI. The CDR3 runs 16 residues. The CDR3 spells CASSSHLLPRTEKLFF. The DNA for the CDR3 is TGTGCCAGCAGTTCCCACCTGTTACCGCGTACAGAAAAACTGTTTTTT.

V gene TRBV19 combines with J gene TRBJ2-3, with D uncertain. The germline V gene has CDR1 LNHDA and CDR2 SQIVND (reference sequence). This CDR3 comprises 14 residues. Trimming took 3 bases from V and 1 from J, leaving 8 bases between them. The CDR3 sequence: CASSIPMGTDTQYF. The CDR3 nucleotides are TGTGCCAGTAGTATTCCCATGGGCACAGATACGCAGTATTTT.

The chain has TRBV6-5 and TRBJ2-7, with D uncertain. CDR3 length: 11 residues. Deletions cut 0 bases from V and 6 bases from J, with 3 bases between. Per the germline V gene, CDR1 is MNHEY and CDR2 is SVGAGI. The CDR3 sequence: CASSYSSEQYF. For the CDR3, the DNA is TGTGCCAGCAGTTACTCTTCCGAGCAGTACTTC.

Remarks on this clone: Distinct nucleotide sequences in the sample also encode this CDR3. CDR3 region: CASSLGPNTGELFF. In nucleotides, the CDR3 is TGCGCCAGCAGCTTGGGGCCGAACACCGGGGAGCTGTTTTTT. The chain combines TRBV5-1 with TRBJ2-2; D is uncertain. V shed 0 bases and J shed 0 bases, with 3 bases lying between them. There are 14 residues in the CDR3. Germline V lookup: CDR1 SGHRS, CDR2 YFSETQ.

The V and J genes are TRBV19 and TRBJ1-5; D call uncertain. Looked up from germline, CDR1 is LNHDA and CDR2 is SQIVND (reference sequence). Trimming removed 8 bases from V and 5 bases from J, with 19 bases in between. CDR3 length: 15 residues. The CDR3 region is CASRKSAGVHQPQHF. CDR3 DNA sequence: TGTGCCAGTCGTAAATCGGCCGGGGTTCATCAGCCCCAGCATTTT.

This chain links TRBV29-1 with TRBJ1-1, with 9 nucleotides matching TRBD1. V was clipped by 1 base and J by 4 bases; unmatched bases: 1. Germline values: CDR1 SQVTM, CDR2 ANQGSEA. The CDR3 length is 13 residues. CDR3 sequence: CSVEGGQGTEAFF. CDR3 nucleotides: TGCAGCGTTGAAGGGGGACAGGGCACTGAAGCTTTCTTT.

This chain joins TRBV28 and TRBJ2-7, with 14 bases identical to TRBD2. Germline lookup yields CDR1 MDHEN and CDR2 SYDVKM. CDR3 length: 21 amino acids. The V and J ends lost 2 bases and 6 bases, in that order; junction bases with no gene match: 21. CDR3 DNA: TGTGCCAGCAGTTTACCCGGACTAGCGGGAGGCCCACACACCAACAAGGGCGAGCAGTACTTC. The encoded protein is CASSLPGLAGGPHTNKGEQYF.

The V call is TRBV18, the J call TRBJ1-4, with no clear D. The CDR3 is made up of 15 amino acids. V was pared by 1 base and J by 5 bases, with 11 bases between. CDR1 KGHSH and CDR2 LQKENI come from the germline V gene. The CDR3 loop is CASSPQGPRNEKLFF. The DNA of the CDR3 is TGTGCCAGCTCACCACAGGGCCCTCGAAATGAAAAACTGTTTTTT.

J is TRBJ2-5 and V is TRBV29-1; 10 bases agree with TRBD1. The J call may not be correct, given that the DNA end is closer to TRBJ2-7. Germline CDR1 SQVTM, CDR2 ANQGSEA. The CDR3 consists of 14 residues. CDR3 residues: CSVEGDRGLDEQYF. The CDR3 DNA follows: TGCAGCGTTGAAGGAGACAGGGGGCTCGACGAGCAGTACTTC.

The chain couples TRBV28 to TRBJ2-1; a weak D match, TRBD2 (5 bases). Germline-derived CDR1 and CDR2 are MDHEN and SYDVKM. V was clipped by 8 bases and J by 6 bases, with 17 bases between them. The CDR3 totals 14 residues. Here the CDR3 reads CASQIPGLTNEQFF. The CDR3 DNA sequence: TGTGCCAGCCAAATTCCCGGACTTACCAATGAGCAGTTCTTC.

The genes are TRBV27 and TRBJ2-4; D is unclear. This CDR3 is built from 14 residues. V gave up 6 bases and J gave up 0 bases, with 9 bases separating them. CDR1 MNHEY and CDR2 SMNVEV come from the germline V gene (reference sequence). CDR3 DNA sequence: TGTGCCAGCAGGGAGAATCTAGCCAAAAACATTCAGTACTTC. Protein product: CASRENLAKNIQYF.

The J gene is TRBJ2-5, the V gene TRBV4-3; possibly TRBD2 for D (6 bases). With the DNA end fitting TRBJ2-7 better, the J assignment may be wrong. This CDR3 is built from 14 residues. The germline V gene encodes CDR1 LGHNA and CDR2 YSLEER. The CDR3 nucleotides are TGCGCCAGCAGCCGGGCCGGCGGGGACTACGAGCAGTACTTC. Translation: CASSRAGGDYEQYF.

This chain connects TRBV28 to TRBJ1-2; 7 bases are shared with TRBD1. Germline-derived CDR1 and CDR2 are MDHEN and SYDVKM. V shed 6 bases, J shed 7 bases, and the junction held 11 bases outside the gene matches. The CDR3 runs to 14 residues. CDR3 bases: TGTGCCAGCAGCACATACAGGGGCCTGAGTGGCTACACCTTC. This codes for CASSTYRGLSGYTF.

This chain joins TRBV7-9 and TRBJ2-5, with TRBD2 as a possible D gene (6 bases). The better agreement between TRBJ2-7 and the DNA end casts doubt on the J call. The germline V gene encodes CDR1 SEHNR and CDR2 FQNEAQ (reference sequence). This CDR3 region has 17 residues. The CDR3 nucleotides read TGTGCCAGCAGCCCCCCATGGCGGGATGGGCCGACCTACGAGCAGTACTTC. This translates into CASSPPWRDGPTYEQYF.

This chain joins TRBV19 and TRBJ2-1; D possibly uses TRBD1 or TRBD2 (5 bases each). The CDR3 length is 15 residues. Germline V gene sequence: CDR1 LNHDA, CDR2 SQIVND (reference sequence). The germline V and J ends were trimmed by 4 bases and 6 bases, with 16 bases remaining between them. The CDR3, as DNA: TGTGCCAGTAGTAGAGGTCTCCCGAGGGGCAATGAGCAGTTCTTC. Its translation is CASSRGLPRGNEQFF. Drawing the rest from reference TRBV19 and TRBJ2-1, the complete variable domain is DGGITQSPKYLFRKEGQNVTLSCEQNLNHDAMYWYRQDPGQGLRLIYYSQIVNDFQKGDIAEGYSVSREKKESFPLTVTSAQKNPTAFYLCASSRGLPRGNEQFFGPGTRLTVL.

The rearrangement links TRBV4-1 to TRBJ2-7; 9 positions match TRBD1. The J segment lost 4 bases and the V segment lost 5 bases, leaving 9 bases of the junction unmatched. The CDR3 is 15 amino acids. Germline-derived CDR1 and CDR2 are MGHRA and YSYEKL. The chain's CDR3 is CASSYNRDREYEQYF. The CDR3 DNA follows: TGCGCCAGCAGCTACAACCGGGACAGGGAGTACGAGCAGTACTTC.

CDR3 protein: CASSPGYRNYGYTF. The DNA of the CDR3 is TGTGCCAGCTCACCAGGGTATCGGAACTATGGCTACACCTTC. The V and J genes are TRBV18 and TRBJ1-2; D unclear. V was shortened by 2 bases and J by 2 bases, with 9 bases between the two germline ends. The CDR3 extends over 14 amino acids. Germline-derived CDR1 and CDR2 are KGHSH and LQKENI.

J is TRBJ2-4 and V is TRBV7-2; weak D call: TRBD2 (6 bases). Germline CDR1 and CDR2: SGHTA and FQGNSA. The germline V and J ends were trimmed by 6 bases and 0 bases, with 9 bases remaining between them. The CDR3 has 14 amino acids. CDR3 DNA sequence: TGTGCCAGCAGGTTGGGGGGAGCCAAAAACATTCAGTACTTC. This codes for CASRLGGAKNIQYF. Filled out from reference TRBV7-2 and TRBJ2-4, the complete variable domain reads GAGVSQSPSNKVTEKGKDVELRCDPISGHTALYWYRQSLGQGLEFLIYFQGNSAPDKSGLPSDRFSAERTGGSVSTLTIQRTQQEDSAVYLCASRLGGAKNIQYFGAGTRLSVL.

This clone has just a few counts. The gene calls are TRBV6-4 and TRBJ2-2; either TRBD1 or TRBD2 may fit D (5 bases each). Trimming shortened V by 3 bases and J by 4 bases, and 6 bases separated the two germline ends. Germline V gives CDR1 MRHNA, CDR2 SNTAGT. This CDR3 has 13 amino acids. The CDR3 here is CASSEGVTGELFF. The DNA of the CDR3 is TGTGCCAGCAGTGAGGGGGTCACCGGGGAGCTGTTTTTT.

The rearrangement joins TRBV7-2 to TRBJ1-5; D gene uncertain. Germline V gene lookup returns CDR1 SGHTA and CDR2 FQGNSA. V gave up 0 bases and J gave up 4 bases, with 7 bases separating them. The CDR3 loop spans 14 amino acids. CDR3 DNA: TGTGCCAGCAGCTTAGCGTGGGCGAATCAGCCCCAGCATTTT. This gives the protein CASSLAWANQPQHF. Variable domain in full (rest from reference TRBV7-2 and TRBJ1-5): GAGVSQSPSNKVTEKGKDVELRCDPISGHTALYWYRQSLGQGLEFLIYFQGNSAPDKSGLPSDRFSAERTGGSVSTLTIQRTQQEDSAVYLCASSLAWANQPQHFGDGTRLSIL.

The rearrangement joins TRBV7-2 to TRBJ2-7; the D is unclear. CDR1 and CDR2 (germline): SGHTA, FQGNSA. This CDR3 is built from 16 residues. The ends were cut back, 5 bases at V and 2 bases at J, with 19 bases in the middle. The CDR3 spells CASSPSASLFAYEQYF. CDR3 in DNA: TGTGCCAGCAGCCCATCGGCCTCCCTTTTCGCCTACGAGCAGTACTTC. Full variable domain (remainder filled in from reference TRBV7-2 and TRBJ2-7): GAGVSQSPSNKVTEKGKDVELRCDPISGHTALYWYRQSLGQGLEFLIYFQGNSAPDKSGLPSDRFSAERTGGSVSTLTIQRTQQEDSAVYLCASSPSASLFAYEQYFGPGTRLTVT.

This chain joins TRBV7-2 and TRBJ2-3; 7 nucleotides line up with TRBD2. CDR1 and CDR2 from the germline V gene are SGHTA and FQGNSA. The CDR3 consists of 16 residues. The trim removed 2 bases at V and 1 base at J, leaving 6 bases unmatched. For the CDR3, the DNA is TGTGCCAGCAGCTTATACGCTAGCGGAGGCACAGATACGCAGTATTTT. It specifies CASSLYASGGTDTQYF.

V gene TRBV7-8 combines with J gene TRBJ2-7; 7 nucleotides match TRBD1. The CDR3 has 15 residues. Germline CDR1 is SGHVS and CDR2 is FQNEAQ. The V gene end was trimmed by 6 bases and the J gene end by 6 bases; junction bases not matched to a gene: 14. CDR3 nucleotide sequence: TGTGCCAGCAGGGGACCGAGAGACAGGGCTCGCGAGCAGTACTTC. Protein: CASRGPRDRAREQYF.

In its sample, this clone was seen a few times. The chain carries TRBV7-2 and TRBJ2-1; TRBD2 aligns across 9 bases. The V gene end was trimmed by 5 bases and the J gene end by 5 bases; junction bases not matched to a gene: 10. The germline V gene encodes CDR1 SGHTA and CDR2 FQGNSA. CDR3 length: 16 amino acids. The DNA of the CDR3 is TGTGCCAGCAGCCCCCGACTAGCGGTAGCAGACAATGAGCAGTTCTTC. It is translated as CASSPRLAVADNEQFF.

The rearrangement links TRBV7-2 to TRBJ1-2; D call uncertain. V was pared by 5 bases and J by 4 bases, with 14 bases between. CDR1 SGHTA and CDR2 FQGNSA come from the germline V gene. The CDR3 is 14 amino acids. CDR3 nucleotide sequence: TGTGCCAGCAGCAATCCCGGGCTCTCCTATGGCTACACCTTC. This translates into CASSNPGLSYGYTF.

This clone was detected only a few times. V and J are TRBV18 and TRBJ2-5, with D possibly matching TRBD1 (6 bases). The J call could be wrong; TRBJ2-7 is a better fit for the DNA end. Looked up from germline, CDR1 is KGHSH and CDR2 is LQKENI. The CDR3 spans 13 residues. The CDR3 DNA reads TGTGCCAGCTCAGAGGGGGTCCCCTACGAGCAGTACTTC. It yields the protein CASSEGVPYEQYF.

The V and J genes are TRBV6-1 and TRBJ1-5; D unresolved. Germline V gene sequence: CDR1 MNHNS, CDR2 SASEGT. Trimming stripped 2 bases from V and 4 bases from J, with 9 bases between. This CDR3 comprises 14 residues. The CDR3 sequence is CASSERMGNQPQHF. In DNA form, the CDR3 reads TGTGCCAGCAGTGAAAGAATGGGTAATCAGCCCCAGCATTTT.